Listed below are T cell receptor beta chains from one sample, sequenced in a study of cytomegalovirus exposure and HLA in healthy donors. This table comes from immunoSEQ multiplex PCR, and its TCRdb copy is limited to in-frame clones, with some not included. Of 150,000 to 200,000 clones listed, about nine tenths were seen once; the top ten hold 10%. The sequencing input was PBMCs. These receptors all come from a young woman in good health and CMV-seropositive. CDR3s include the opening cysteine and the closing phenylalanine or tryptophan. D genes are given only for firm matches. A clone size is listed for some rows: how often the clone was seen (once, few, many), or a class if it is expanded.

J: TRBJ2-1; size: few; D: .; V: TRBV6-4; DNA: TGTGCCAGCAGTGACCTGGACAATACCAATGAGCAGTTCTTC; CDR3: CASSDLDNTNEQFF
J: TRBJ2-7; size: once; D: .; V: TRBV5-1; DNA: TGCGCCAGCAGCTTGGGGACTCAATACGAGCAGTACTTC; CDR3: CASSLGTQYEQYF
J: TRBJ1-2; size: many; D: .; V: TRBV6-1; DNA: TGTGCCAGCCGAGAGGATGGCTACACCTTC; CDR3: CASREDGYTF
J: TRBJ2-5; size: .; D: .; V: TRBV28; DNA: TGTGCCAGCACCCTCCCACAGAAAGAGACCCAGTACTTC; CDR3: CASTLPQKETQYF
J: TRBJ2-5; size: .; D: .; V: TRBV6-1; DNA: TGTGCCAGCAGTGAAATCGGCGGCGAAGAGACCCAGTACTTC; CDR3: CASSEIGGEETQYF
J: TRBJ1-2; size: .; D: .; V: TRBV6-1; DNA: TGTGCCAGTGCAGGGGTACTGGGCTACACCTTC; CDR3: CASAGVLGYTF
J: TRBJ2-7; size: .; D: TRBD2; V: TRBV7-8; DNA: TGTGCCAGCAACCTCGGACTAGCGGGAGACGAGCAGTACTTC; CDR3: CASNLGLAGDEQYF
J: TRBJ1-2; size: .; D: TRBD1; V: TRBV5-1; DNA: TGCGCCAGCAGCTTGGGGACAGGGCGCCTTAGGGGCTACACCTTC; CDR3: CASSLGTGRLRGYTF
J: TRBJ2-6; size: .; D: TRBD2; V: TRBV28; DNA: TGTGCCAGCAGTATCGCTAGCGGGAGGGCCCCTGGGGCCAACGTCCTGACTTTC; CDR3: CASSIASGRAPGANVLTF
J: TRBJ1-5; size: few; D: .; V: TRBV19; DNA: TGTGCCAGTAAAACAGGGTATAATCAGCCCCAGCATTTT; CDR3: CASKTGYNQPQHF
J: TRBJ2-1; size: .; D: .; V: TRBV30; DNA: TGTGCCTGGAGTGTTAGTGCGTACAATGAGCAGTTCTTC; CDR3: CAWSVSAYNEQFF
J: TRBJ2-7; size: .; D: TRBD1; V: TRBV18; DNA: TGTGCCAGCTCACTTCGCCGGGACAGGCTCTACGAGCAGTACTTC; CDR3: CASSLRRDRLYEQYF
J: TRBJ2-1; size: .; D: .; V: TRBV7-9; DNA: TGTGCCAGCAGCTTATCAGGGAATGAGCAGTTCTTC; CDR3: CASSLSGNEQFF
J: TRBJ1-5; size: .; D: .; V: TRBV6-5; DNA: TGTGCCAGCAGTTTGGCAGATAATCAGCCCCAGCATTTT; CDR3: CASSLADNQPQHF
J: TRBJ1-1; size: .; D: .; V: TRBV10-3; DNA: TGTGCCCAATCCCAAGGGGCGCAGACTGAAGCTTTCTTT; CDR3: CAQSQGAQTEAFF
J: TRBJ2-7; size: .; D: .; V: TRBV6-4; DNA: TGTGCCAGCACGGACATTTTAGACTCACCCCCGGCCTACGAGCAGTACTTC; CDR3: CASTDILDSPPAYEQYF
J: TRBJ2-2; size: .; D: TRBD2; V: TRBV29-1; DNA: TGCAGCGTTGAAGGCCACGAACGCGGGAGTTACAACACCGGGGAGCTGTTTTTT; CDR3: CSVEGHERGSYNTGELFF
J: TRBJ2-7; size: few; D: .; V: TRBV13; DNA: TGTGCCAGCAGCTTAGAACAGCACTACGAGCAGTACTTC; CDR3: CASSLEQHYEQYF
J: TRBJ2-1; size: .; D: TRBD1; V: TRBV5-6; DNA: TGTGCCAGCAGCGACAGGGGGTACAATGAGCAGTTCTTC; CDR3: CASSDRGYNEQFF
J: TRBJ1-2; size: .; D: .; V: TRBV27; DNA: TGTGCCAGCAGCTTAAGGGGGTCTCATGGCTACACCTTC; CDR3: CASSLRGSHGYTF
J: TRBJ2-5; size: .; D: TRBD2; V: TRBV4-1; DNA: TGCGCCAGCAGCCACCAGACTAGCGGGGGACAAGAGACCCAGTACTTC; CDR3: CASSHQTSGGQETQYF
J: TRBJ2-7; size: .; D: .; V: TRBV13; DNA: TGTGCCAGCAGCTCCCCGTCCTACGAGCAGTACTTC; CDR3: CASSSPSYEQYF
J: TRBJ2-2; size: .; D: .; V: TRBV6-6; DNA: TGTGCCAGCAGCCCACTAGCGAACACCGGGGAGCTGTTTTTT; CDR3: CASSPLANTGELFF
J: TRBJ2-7; size: few; D: .; V: TRBV7-9; DNA: TGTGCCAGCAGCTCCCCTGAGGCTGCCTACGAGCAGTACTTC; CDR3: CASSSPEAAYEQYF
J: TRBJ2-3; size: once; D: TRBD2; V: TRBV28; DNA: TGTGCCAGCTTGGACGCGGGAGGGCCGAGTGGTCCAGATACGCAGTATTTT; CDR3: CASLDAGGPSGPDTQYF
J: TRBJ1-1; size: .; D: .; V: TRBV28; DNA: TGTGCCAGCAGTTTATGGGGCCGGAACACTGAAGCTTTCTTT; CDR3: CASSLWGRNTEAFF
J: TRBJ2-5; size: .; D: .; V: TRBV20-1; DNA: TGCAGTGCTATTTCTGAGACCCAGTACTTC; CDR3: CSAISETQYF
J: TRBJ1-1; size: .; D: .; V: TRBV29-1; DNA: TGCAGCGTTGATAGACAGCCAGGGTTTATGAACACTGAAGCTTTCTTT; CDR3: CSVDRQPGFMNTEAFF
J: TRBJ1-4; size: .; D: .; V: TRBV7-9; DNA: TGTGCCTTCCTTACAGTTGCGCTGTTTTTT; CDR3: CAFLTVALFF
J: TRBJ2-7; size: .; D: TRBD1; V: TRBV2; DNA: TGTGCCAGCAGTACAAACCCAAGGACAGGGCCCTACGAGCAGTACTTC; CDR3: CASSTNPRTGPYEQYF
J: TRBJ1-1; size: .; D: .; V: TRBV7-8; DNA: TGTGCCAGCAGCTCCCGGGGAGGGGAGACTGAAGCTTTCTTT; CDR3: CASSSRGGETEAFF
J: TRBJ2-7; size: .; D: .; V: TRBV7-9; DNA: TGTGCCAGCAGCTTACCGACAGACGAGCAGTACTTC; CDR3: CASSLPTDEQYF
J: TRBJ1-1; size: .; D: .; V: TRBV7-3; DNA: TGTGCCAGCAGCTCGGACTCCCTCACGGAAGCTTTCTTT; CDR3: CASSSDSLTEAFF
J: TRBJ1-5; size: few; D: TRBD1; V: TRBV19; DNA: TGTGCCAGTAGTATCAGTCCGGGGGCCAGGGGGCAGCCCCAGCATTTT; CDR3: CASSISPGARGQPQHF
J: TRBJ2-5; size: .; D: TRBD2; V: TRBV5-1; DNA: TGCGCCAGCGGGACTAGCGGGTATTTGGGGCAAGAGACCCAGTACTTC; CDR3: CASGTSGYLGQETQYF
J: TRBJ1-5; size: .; D: TRBD1; V: TRBV2; DNA: TGTGCCAGCGACAGGGGGAGCAATCAGCCCCAGCATTTT; CDR3: CASDRGSNQPQHF
J: TRBJ2-3; size: .; D: .; V: TRBV11-2; DNA: TGTGCCAGCAGCTTAGATCGGCGGGGCACAGATACGCAGTATTTT; CDR3: CASSLDRRGTDTQYF
J: TRBJ2-5; size: .; D: .; V: TRBV10-3; DNA: TGTGCCATCAGTGCAGGCCAAGAGACCCAGTACTTC; CDR3: CAISAGQETQYF